Following are 25 T cell receptor beta chains from one sample sequenced in a study of cytomegalovirus exposure and HLA in healthy donors (dated by TCRdb to the late 2010s). Libraries came from the immunoSEQ multiplex PCR assay. TCRdb provides this immuneACCESS table in a form limited to in-frame rearrangements. Some clones are lacking; in checked studies, under half of them reflect an unresolved V gene, and why the rest are absent is not known. Within this sample are tens of thousands of clones, with about 97% of them counted one time only. The ten largest clones take up 10% of the sample. Sequencing input: PBMCs. The receptor set was obtained from a young man in good health and CMV-seropositive.

J is TRBJ2-7 and V is TRBV11-2; perhaps TRBD2 as D (7 bases). The germline gives CDR1 SGHAT, CDR2 FQNNGV. This CDR3 is 14 amino acids long. V was clipped by 5 bases and J by 5 bases, with 16 bases between them. As DNA, the CDR3 is TGTGCCAGCAGCCCCCGGGGGGCTATCGACGAGCAGTACTTC. Amino acids: CASSPRGAIDEQYF.

The V and J genes are TRBV7-3 and TRBJ2-7; 7 bases agree with TRBD1. Germline assignment: CDR1 SGHTA and CDR2 FQGTGA. V shed 5 bases, J shed 4 bases, and the junction held 5 bases outside the gene matches. The CDR3 is 13 residues long. The CDR3 DNA reads TGTGCCAGCAGCGTGTACAGGGGTTACGAGCAGTACTTC. It codes for CASSVYRGYEQYF.

The chain is built from TRBV6-6 and TRBJ2-1; D possibly corresponds to TRBD2 (5 bases). CDR1 is MNHNY, CDR2 SVGAGI, per germline (reference sequence). The CDR3 length is 16 residues. V shed 2 bases and J shed 6 bases, with 17 bases lying between them. DNA for the CDR3: TGTGCCAGCAGTTACCCGGACTCCCCGGTCCCCAATGAGCAGTTCTTC. The encoded protein is CASSYPDSPVPNEQFF.

The chain employs TRBV6-5 and TRBJ2-7, with 9 nucleotides matching TRBD1. Germline V gives CDR1 MNHEY, CDR2 SVGAGI. J was trimmed by 0 bases and V by 6 bases; bases with no gene match: 6. The CDR3 covers 15 residues. CDR3 region: CASSLGTGSSYEQYF. The CDR3 DNA reads as TGTGCCAGCAGCCTCGGGACAGGGAGCTCCTACGAGCAGTACTTC.

The chain combines TRBV7-8 with TRBJ2-2; D gene unclear. This CDR3 is 17 amino acids long. V shed 2 bases and J shed 0 bases, with 13 bases lying between them. Germline CDR1 and CDR2: SGHVS and FQNEAQ. The DNA for the CDR3 is TGTGCCAGCAGCTTAATCGTGACGGGTGCGAACACCGGGGAGCTGTTTTTT. This sequence encodes CASSLIVTGANTGELFF. Combining the CDR3 with reference TRBV7-8 and TRBJ2-2 gives the whole variable domain GAGVSQSPRYKVAKRGQDVALRCDPISGHVSLFWYQQALGQGPEFLTYFQNEAQLDKSGLPSDRFFAERPEGSVSTLKIQRTQQEDSAVYLCASSLIVTGANTGELFFGEGSRLTVL.

The chain links TRBV6-1 to TRBJ2-7, with D possibly TRBD1 on 6 matching bases. V dropped 0 bases and J dropped 6 bases, with 9 bases sitting between them. The CDR3 loop spans 13 amino acids. Germline-derived CDR1 and CDR2 are MNHNS and SASEGT. CDR3: CASSEARGSEQYF. The CDR3 DNA reads as TGTGCCAGCAGTGAAGCTAGGGGGAGCGAGCAGTACTTC.

This rearrangement joins TRBV27 to TRBJ2-1; TRBD2 matches at 11 bases. CDR3 size: 17 residues. V shed 5 bases, J shed 8 bases, and the junction held 14 bases outside the gene matches. CDR1 MNHEY and CDR2 SMNVEV come from the germline V gene (reference sequence). The CDR3 region has the DNA TGTGCCAGCAGTGTTATATTCCGTAGCGGGAGGGGGGATGAGCAGTTCTTC. Translated: CASSVIFRSGRGDEQFF.

J is TRBJ1-4 and V is TRBV2, with D maybe TRBD1 (6 bases). The CDR3 runs 12 residues. CDR1 is SNHLY, CDR2 FYNNEI, per germline. Trimming pared 8 bases from V and 8 bases from J, leaving 12 bases between. The CDR3: CASSPGAEKLFF. The CDR3 DNA is TGTGCCAGCTCCCCAGGGGCCGAAAAACTGTTTTTT.

This clone was counted a single time. The chain uses TRBV28 and TRBJ1-5, with no clear D. CDR3 length equals 12 residues. The germline gives CDR1 MDHEN, CDR2 SYDVKM. V dropped 5 bases and J dropped 5 bases, with 7 bases sitting between them. CDR3 in DNA: TGTGCCAGCAGTCTCCTCCATCAGCCCCAGCATTTT. As protein: CASSLLHQPQHF.

The chain employs TRBV5-1 and TRBJ2-5; TRBD2 aligns across 9 bases. V trimming: 1 base; J trimming: 3 bases; junction bases outside the gene matches: 4. The CDR3 has 15 amino acids. Germline CDR1 reads SGHRS; CDR2 reads YFSETQ. The chain's CDR3 is CASSLLASGKETQYF. The DNA of the CDR3 is TGCGCCAGCAGCTTGTTGGCTAGCGGGAAAGAGACCCAGTACTTC. Combining the CDR3 with reference TRBV5-1 and TRBJ2-5 gives the whole variable domain KAGVTQTPRYLIKTRGQQVTLSCSPISGHRSVSWYQQTPGQGLQFLFEYFSETQRNKGNFPGRFSGRQFSNSRSEMNVSTLELGDSALYLCASSLLASGKETQYFGPGTRLLVL.

Here the CDR3 reads CASSFFQSYEQYF. As DNA, the CDR3 is TGTGCCAGCAGCTTTTTTCAGTCCTACGAGCAGTACTTC. The rearrangement uses TRBV7-2 and TRBJ2-7; D unclear. CDR1 is SGHTA and CDR2 is FQGNSA in the germline V gene. The V end lost 3 bases, the J end lost 1 base, and 7 bases lay between the germline ends. This CDR3 spans 13 amino acids.

The V and J genes are TRBV7-3 and TRBJ2-7; TRBD2 matches at 8 bases. This CDR3 has 13 residues. V gave up 5 bases and J gave up 7 bases; unmatched junction bases: 7. The germline gives CDR1 SGHTA, CDR2 FQGTGA. The CDR3 region has the DNA TGTGCCAGCAGCCCTGACCCGGGGGGGGAGCAGTACTTC. Translation gives CASSPDPGGEQYF.

This clone was seen a few times. The J gene is TRBJ1-2, the V gene TRBV11-2, with 9 positions matching TRBD1. The CDR3 loop spans 14 amino acids. Germline CDR1 reads SGHAT; CDR2 reads FQNNGV. Germline trimming cut 5 bases from V and 8 bases from J; bases unmatched to any gene: 9. Here the CDR3 DNA reads TGTGCCAGCAGCCCAACAGGGGGCAGGGAAGGCTACACCTTC. Its protein is CASSPTGGREGYTF.

This clone was observed a handful of times. J is TRBJ2-5 and V is TRBV5-1; D perhaps matches TRBD2 (5 bases). Germline V gene data show CDR1 as SGHRS and CDR2 as YFSETQ. V shed 4 bases and J shed 1 base, with 17 bases lying between them. CDR3 length equals 16 residues. CDR3 amino acids: CASSTRVSDPQETQYF. The DNA for the CDR3 is TGCGCCAGCAGCACCCGAGTTAGCGACCCCCAAGAGACCCAGTACTTC.

The J gene is TRBJ1-3, the V gene TRBV29-1; unclear D gene. The CDR3 is 15 amino acids. V dropped 0 bases and J dropped 0 bases, with 9 bases sitting between them. Germline V CDR1 and CDR2: SQVTM, ANQGSEA. The CDR3 DNA is TGCAGCGTTGAAGAACGACTGACCTCTGGAAACACCATATATTTT. Its protein product is CSVEERLTSGNTIYF.

The chain employs TRBV7-2 and TRBJ2-1; 12 bases align to TRBD2. The CDR3 runs 18 residues. Germline V gives CDR1 SGHTA, CDR2 FQGNSA. V gave up 2 bases and J gave up 4 bases; unmatched junction bases: 9. CDR3: CASSLPRLAGVGYNEQFF. The CDR3 nucleotides are TGTGCCAGCAGCTTACCACGACTAGCGGGAGTGGGGTACAATGAGCAGTTCTTC.

The chain links TRBV4-3 to TRBJ1-1; possible D gene TRBD1, 6 bases. Looked up from germline, CDR1 is LGHNA and CDR2 is YSLEER. This CDR3 is built from 15 residues. Trimming shortened V by 4 bases and J by 2 bases, and 14 bases separated the two germline ends. The CDR3 DNA sequence: TGCGCCAGCAGCCGCCGGGCCAGGGGAAACACTGAAGCTTTCTTT. Its protein product is CASSRRARGNTEAFF.

Comment on this clone: One end of the junction does not line up with germline, which may come from a read error. This chain links TRBV2 with TRBJ2-7, with D possibly being TRBD1 (7 bases). In germline, CDR1 is SNHLY, CDR2 FYNNEI. This CDR3 region has 11 residues. The CDR3 reads CATWGTEGLHF. CDR3 nucleotides: TGTGCCACTTGGGGGACAGAGGGACTTCACTTC.

The chain employs TRBV6-4 and TRBJ2-2; no clear D gene. Trimming shortened V by 4 bases and J by 4 bases, and 10 bases separated the two germline ends. CDR3 length: 14 residues. Per the germline V gene, CDR1 is MRHNA and CDR2 is SNTAGT. CDR3 nucleotide sequence: TGTGCCAGCAGTGCCCTGCTGAGCACCGGGGAGCTGTTTTTT. Amino acid sequence: CASSALLSTGELFF.

The rearrangement links TRBV9 to TRBJ1-5; D may be TRBD1 (6 bases). Germline CDR1 is SGDLS and CDR2 is YYNGEE. V lost 0 bases, J lost 0 bases, and 10 bases lay in between. This CDR3 spans 16 amino acids. The CDR3 DNA is TGTGCCAGCAGCGTAGTTTGGGGGCATAGCAATCAGCCCCAGCATTTT. It codes for CASSVVWGHSNQPQHF.

The CDR3 sequence: CSVEVGAGDTQYF. For the CDR3, the DNA is TGCAGCGTTGAAGTGGGGGCTGGAGATACGCAGTATTTT. V is TRBV29-1 and J is TRBJ2-3; D perhaps matches TRBD1 (6 bases). The ends were cut back, 1 base at V and 5 bases at J, with 10 bases in the middle. CDR3 length: 13 residues. The germline CDR1 and CDR2 sequences are SQVTM and ANQGSEA.

This clone was picked up a small number of times. Other DNA sequences in this specimen translate into the identical CDR3. This rearrangement joins TRBV4-3 to TRBJ2-2, with TRBD1 identical over 8 bases. This CDR3 comprises 16 residues. V lost 1 base to trimming and J lost 4 bases; unmatched junction nucleotides: 5. Germline assignment: CDR1 LGHNA and CDR2 YSLEER. CDR3 nucleotide sequence: TGCGCCAGCAGCCAAGGGAGGACAGGGATCACCGGGGAGCTGTTTTTT. Amino acids: CASSQGRTGITGELFF.

This chain uses TRBV6-1 with TRBJ2-5; TRBD2 aligns across 10 bases. V shed 7 bases and J 4 bases; nucleotides not matched to a gene: 3. Per germline, CDR1 MNHNS and CDR2 SASEGT. This CDR3 is built from 13 residues. This CDR3 is CASTLAGVETQYF. CDR3 in DNA: TGTGCCAGCACCCTAGCGGGAGTAGAGACCCAGTACTTC.

The chain couples TRBV29-1 to TRBJ1-3, with a weak D call TRBD1 (6 bases). Germline V CDR1 and CDR2: SQVTM, ANQGSEA. The CDR3 runs to 12 residues. V was shortened by 7 bases and J by 1 base, with 8 bases between the two germline ends. The chain's CDR3 is CSGQGSGNTIYF. The DNA of the CDR3 is TGCAGCGGGCAGGGGTCTGGAAACACCATATATTTT. Supplemented by reference TRBV29-1 and TRBJ1-3, the full variable domain reads SAVISQKPSRDICQRGTSLTIQCQVDSQVTMMFWYRQQPGQSLTLIATANQGSEATYESGFVIDKFPISRPNLTFSTLTVSNMSPEDSSIYLCSGQGSGNTIYFGEGSWLTVV.

The chain combines TRBV30 with TRBJ2-1; D unclear. Germline CDR1 is GTSNPN and CDR2 is SVGIG (reference sequence). CDR3 length: 12 residues. The germline V and J ends were trimmed by 0 bases and 4 bases, with 4 bases remaining between them. The CDR3 is CAWSVRYNEQFF. CDR3 nucleotides: TGTGCCTGGAGTGTACGGTACAATGAGCAGTTCTTC. Supplemented by reference TRBV30 and TRBJ2-1, the full variable domain reads SQTIHQWPATLVQPVGSPLSLECTVEGTSNPNLYWYRQAAGRGLQLLFYSVGIGQISSEVPQNLSASRPQDRQFILSSKKLLLSDSGFYLCAWSVRYNEQFFGPGTRLTVL.